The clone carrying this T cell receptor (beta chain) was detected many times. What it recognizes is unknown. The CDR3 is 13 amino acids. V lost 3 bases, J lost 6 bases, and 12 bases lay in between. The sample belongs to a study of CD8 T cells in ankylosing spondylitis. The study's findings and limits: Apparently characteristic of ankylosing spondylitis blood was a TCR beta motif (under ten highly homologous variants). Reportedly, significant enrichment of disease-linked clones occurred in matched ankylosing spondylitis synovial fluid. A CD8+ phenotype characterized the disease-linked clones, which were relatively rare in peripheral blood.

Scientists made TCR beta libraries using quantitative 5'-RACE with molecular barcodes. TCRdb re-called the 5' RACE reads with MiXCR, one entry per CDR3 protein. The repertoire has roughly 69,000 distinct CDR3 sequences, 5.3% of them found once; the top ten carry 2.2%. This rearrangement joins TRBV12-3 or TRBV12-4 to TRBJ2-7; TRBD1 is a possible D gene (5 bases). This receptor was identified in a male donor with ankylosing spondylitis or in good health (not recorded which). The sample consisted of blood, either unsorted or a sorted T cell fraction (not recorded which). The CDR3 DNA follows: TGTGCCAGCAGTTTGACAGCCCTCGGCGAGCAGTACTTC. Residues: CASSLTALGEQYF.